This record concerns one T cell receptor beta chain sequence. Its cognate antigen is unknown. V lost 5 bases and J lost 8; bases outside the gene matches: 11. Germline lookup yields CDR1 MNHEY and CDR2 SMNVEV (reference sequence). CDR3 length equals 14 residues. Assay: immunoSEQ multiplex PCR; the TCRdb copy retains only in-frame clones and omits some. The sample carries about 220,000 clones, around 88% recorded once. These data come from a study of cytomegalovirus exposure and HLA in healthy donors. Whole-study context: The 666 first-cohort repertoires shared a platform with the 100 to 150 validation repertoires, as reported in a later analysis. The study's findings and limits: Most TCRs appeared rarely, but some public TCRs recurred in many donors.

This clonotype was obtained from a woman under 30 in good health and CMV-seronegative. The sequenced sample consisted of PBMCs. The V and J genes are TRBV27 and TRBJ1-1, with 7 bases that match TRBD1. This CDR3 is CASSLGGRTGEAFF. The CDR3 nucleotides are TGTGCCAGCAGTCTAGGGGGCCGAACAGGGGAAGCTTTCTTT.